Below are 29 T cell receptor beta chains sequenced from a single sample in a study of beta chain features in type 1 diabetes. Study conclusions and caveats: Shorter TCRB CDR3s, moderately but significantly so, marked every one of the four CD4+ subsets in Type 1 diabetes patients.

Their antigens remain unidentified. Isolated RNA was reverse transcribed in full, so expressed TCRB transcripts were sequenced. TCRdb's table, derived via immunoSEQ multiplex PCR, lists solely in-frame clones and lacks some. The table lists some 350,000 clones, roughly 14% of them singletons. Material: naive CD4+ T cells from blood. The receptors were gathered from a woman aged 18-30 years with type 1 diabetes.

This clone was seen more than once but under ten times. This chain connects TRBV5-4 to TRBJ2-5, with 9 bases identical to TRBD2. The trim removed 2 bases at V and 1 base at J, leaving 3 bases unmatched. Germline V gives CDR1 SGHNT, CDR2 YYREEE (reference sequence). The CDR3 runs to 15 residues. This CDR3 reads CASSFLSGSQETQYF. CDR3 coding DNA: TGTGCCAGCAGCTTCCTTAGCGGGAGCCAAGAGACCCAGTACTTC.

The V and J genes are TRBV11-2 and TRBJ1-4; a weak D match, TRBD1 (5 bases). The CDR3 contains 15 residues. The germline V gene encodes CDR1 SGHAT and CDR2 FQNNGV. Trimming left V 5 bases short and J 8 bases short, with 18 bases between. This chain's CDR3 is CASSHPTSSGEKLFF. For the CDR3, the DNA is TGTGCCAGCAGCCATCCCACTTCTTCAGGGGAAAAACTGTTTTTT. The full variable domain, in which reference TRBV11-2 and TRBJ1-4 provide the parts outside the CDR3, is EAGVAQSPRYKIIEKRQSVAFWCNPISGHATLYWYQQILGQGPKLLIQFQNNGVVDDSQLPKDRFSAERLKGVDSTLKIQPAKLEDSAVYLCASSHPTSSGEKLFFGSGTQLSVL.

The CDR3 sequence is CASSLQAGAYNEQFF. The CDR3 DNA reads as TGTGCCAGCAGCTTACAAGCGGGAGCGTACAATGAGCAGTTCTTC. The chain joins TRBV7-3 to TRBJ2-1, with 8 bases aligning to TRBD2. J was trimmed by 4 bases and V by 2 bases; bases with no gene match: 4. The CDR3 loop spans 15 amino acids. Germline CDR1 SGHTA, CDR2 FQGTGA. Full variable domain (outside the CDR3, taken from reference TRBV7-3 and TRBJ2-1): GAGVSQTPSNKVTEKGKYVELRCDPISGHTALYWYRQSLGQGPEFLIYFQGTGAADDSGLPNDRFFAVRPEGSVSTLKIQRTERGDSAVYLCASSLQAGAYNEQFFGPGTRLTVL.

This clone was seen more than once but under ten times. The identical CDR3 is also encoded by other nucleotide sequences in the sample. The chain uses TRBV18 and TRBJ1-1, with D possibly matching TRBD1 (5 bases). Looked up from germline, CDR1 is KGHSH and CDR2 is LQKENI. The CDR3 has 13 residues. Trimming stripped 4 bases from V and 1 base from J, with 7 bases between. The CDR3 loop reads CASSRQGNTEAFF. The CDR3 region has the DNA TGTGCCAGCTCACGCCAGGGGAACACTGAAGCTTTCTTT.

This clone was counted at least ten times. Here the CDR3 DNA reads TGCAGCGTTGCGGCGGGAGGCGTCTACAATGAGCAGTTCTTC. It specifies CSVAAGGVYNEQFF. The V gene is TRBV29-1, the J gene TRBJ2-1; 8 bases are a match to TRBD2. Germline V gives CDR1 SQVTM, CDR2 ANQGSEA. The CDR3 runs 14 residues. V dropped 4 bases and J dropped 3; count of bases not matched to a gene: 5.

This clone was seen a few times. The same CDR3 is also encoded by other DNA sequences in this sample. CDR3: CASSLAGAGETQYF. The CDR3 coding sequence is TGCGCCAGCAGCTTGGCCGGAGCTGGGGAGACCCAGTACTTC. This chain connects TRBV5-1 to TRBJ2-5; D is unclear. The CDR3 totals 14 residues. V was trimmed by 0 bases and J by 5 bases, leaving 11 bases between them. Germline assignment: CDR1 SGHRS and CDR2 YFSETQ.

V is TRBV11-2 and J is TRBJ2-2, with D perhaps matching TRBD2 (6 bases). Trimming removed 5 bases from V and 4 bases from J, with 11 bases in between. This CDR3 is built from 14 residues. Germline lookup yields CDR1 SGHAT and CDR2 FQNNGV. CDR3 loop: CASSPGTFTGELFF. In nucleotides, the CDR3 is TGTGCCAGCAGCCCAGGGACTTTCACCGGGGAGCTGTTTTTT.

This clone was detected only a few times. The chain uses TRBV25-1 and TRBJ2-1, with 10 positions matching TRBD2. With V trimmed by 5 bases and J by 10 bases, 5 bases remained unmatched. The CDR3 runs to 13 residues. CDR1 and CDR2 (germline): MGHDK, SYGVNS. The CDR3 loop is CASSLAGEWEQFF. Written as DNA, the CDR3 is TGTGCCAGCAGTCTAGCGGGAGAATGGGAGCAGTTCTTC. Supplemented by reference TRBV25-1 and TRBJ2-1, the full variable domain reads EADIYQTPRYLVIGTGKKITLECSQTMGHDKMYWYQQDPGMELHLIHYSYGVNSTEKGDLSSESTVSRIRTEHFPLTLESARPSHTSQYLCASSLAGEWEQFFGPGTRLTVL.

The chain has TRBV9 and TRBJ2-5; D possibly corresponds to TRBD2 (6 bases). Per germline, CDR1 SGDLS and CDR2 YYNGEE. The length of the CDR3 is 14 residues. V was cut by 0 bases and J by 4 bases, with 10 bases left in between. CDR3 sequence: CASSVVGGAETQYF. The CDR3 DNA sequence: TGTGCCAGCAGCGTAGTGGGAGGAGCAGAGACCCAGTACTTC.

This clone was picked up a small number of times. CDR3 loop: CASSARTGVGNEQFF. The CDR3 DNA is TGTGCCAGCAGCGCCAGGACCGGGGTCGGGAATGAGCAGTTCTTC. The chain links TRBV2 to TRBJ2-1; D might be TRBD2 (5 bases). V dropped 6 bases and J dropped 7 bases, with 19 bases sitting between them. The germline gives CDR1 SNHLY, CDR2 FYNNEI. This CDR3 has 15 amino acids.

A few counts support this clone. V usage is TRBV7-6 and J usage is TRBJ2-7, with 7 bases that match TRBD1. CDR3 length: 19 residues. V gave up 1 base and J gave up 1 base; unmatched junction bases: 16. The germline V gene has CDR1 SGHVS and CDR2 FNYEAQ. In DNA form, the CDR3 reads TGTGCCAGCAGCTTAGGCCTTCACTGGACAGGAGTGGAGTCCTACGAGCAGTACTTC. Protein sequence: CASSLGLHWTGVESYEQYF.

The rearrangement joins TRBV10-3 to TRBJ2-3, with 7 bases that match TRBD1. This CDR3 has 12 residues. Losses at the gene ends were 11 bases for V and 5 bases for J; bases not matched to a gene: 7. The germline V gene has CDR1 ENHRY and CDR2 SYGVKD. The CDR3 here is CAVSPGGDTQYF. The CDR3 nucleotides read TGTGCCGTCTCACCAGGGGGAGATACGCAGTATTTT.

J is TRBJ2-1 and V is TRBV5-4; D is possibly TRBD1 (5 bases). V shed 5 bases and J shed 7 bases, with 10 bases lying between them. The V gene's germline CDR1 is SGHNT and CDR2 YYREEE (reference sequence). The CDR3 sequence is 12 residues long. The CDR3 spells CASSWTKNEQFF. CDR3 nucleotide sequence: TGTGCCAGCAGTTGGACAAAAAATGAGCAGTTCTTC.

V is TRBV7-6 and J is TRBJ1-5; 9 nucleotides agree with TRBD1. The CDR3 is 14 amino acids. Losses at the gene ends were 6 bases for V and 6 bases for J; bases not matched to a gene: 6. CDR1 is SGHVS and CDR2 is FNYEAQ in the germline V gene. CDR3 bases: TGTGCCAGCAGTCCGGGACAGGGTATTCAGCCCCAGCATTTT. Translated: CASSPGQGIQPQHF.

This clone was counted a few times. This chain uses TRBV4-3 with TRBJ2-1; D is possibly TRBD2 (6 bases). Trimming took 0 bases from V and 0 from J, leaving 18 bases between them. In germline, CDR1 is LGHNA, CDR2 YSLEER. The CDR3 contains 19 residues. This CDR3 is CASSQDWIAELSSYNEQFF. The CDR3 bases are TGCGCCAGCAGCCAAGATTGGATAGCGGAGCTAAGCTCCTACAATGAGCAGTTCTTC.

This clone has just a few counts. This chain connects TRBV9 to TRBJ2-2; perhaps TRBD1 as D (6 bases). Germline values: CDR1 SGDLS, CDR2 YYNGEE. Trimming shortened V by 0 bases and J by 4 bases, and 10 bases separated the two germline ends. The CDR3 is 15 residues long. In nucleotides, the CDR3 is TGTGCCAGCAGCGTAGAACAGGGTGTCACCGGGGAGCTGTTTTTT. This codes for CASSVEQGVTGELFF.

The chain carries TRBV19 and TRBJ2-3, with 9 bases that match TRBD2. V lost 6 bases and J lost 2; bases outside the gene matches: 6. The germline gives CDR1 LNHDA, CDR2 SQIVND (reference sequence). This CDR3 comprises 15 residues. The chain's CDR3 is CASSGLAPNTDTQYF. The DNA for the CDR3 is TGTGCCAGTAGCGGACTAGCGCCCAACACAGATACGCAGTATTTT. The full variable domain, in which reference TRBV19 and TRBJ2-3 provide the parts outside the CDR3, is DGGITQSPKYLFRKEGQNVTLSCEQNLNHDAMYWYRQDPGQGLRLIYYSQIVNDFQKGDIAEGYSVSREKKESFPLTVTSAQKNPTAFYLCASSGLAPNTDTQYFGPGTRLTVL.

The J gene is TRBJ1-2, the V gene TRBV19; D not certain. Trimming took off 3 bases at V and 4 bases at J, with 18 bases between the two ends. The CDR3 contains 16 residues. In germline, CDR1 is LNHDA, CDR2 SQIVND (reference sequence). CDR3 protein: CASSMVHREPGYGYTF. Here the CDR3 DNA reads TGTGCCAGTAGTATGGTGCATCGAGAGCCGGGCTATGGCTACACCTTC.

This CDR3 is CASSLGDRVKNYGYTF. CDR3 nucleotides: TGCGCCAGCAGCTTGGGTGACAGGGTGAAGAACTATGGCTACACCTTC. This sequence joins TRBV5-1 and TRBJ1-2; 7 bases are a match to TRBD1. The germline CDR1 and CDR2 sequences are SGHRS and YFSETQ. J was trimmed by 2 bases and V by 0 bases; bases with no gene match: 7. The CDR3 runs 16 residues.

Only a few counts were recorded for this clone. As DNA, the CDR3 is TGTGCCAGCAGCTCTACAGGGGGGGAGACCCAGTACTTC. Its translation is CASSSTGGETQYF. V usage is TRBV7-3 and J usage is TRBJ2-5, with 8 bases identical to TRBD1. With 4 bases clipped from V and 5 bases from J, the junction kept 3 bases outside the gene matches. CDR1 and CDR2 from the germline V gene are SGHTA and FQGTGA. The CDR3 runs to 13 residues. Looking up the rest from reference TRBV7-3 and TRBJ2-5 gives the full variable domain: GAGVSQTPSNKVTEKGKYVELRCDPISGHTALYWYRQSLGQGPEFLIYFQGTGAADDSGLPNDRFFAVRPEGSVSTLKIQRTERGDSAVYLCASSSTGGETQYFGPGTRLLVL.

The gene calls are TRBV30 and TRBJ1-5; D is uncertain. This CDR3 region has 14 residues. Germline V lookup: CDR1 GTSNPN, CDR2 SVGIG (reference sequence). The V end was cut by 2 bases, the J end by 3 bases, with 11 bases between. The CDR3 nucleotides are TGTGCCTGGAGTCCCCTGACACACAATCAGCCCCAGCATTTT. Amino acids: CAWSPLTHNQPQHF.

V usage is TRBV6-5 and J usage is TRBJ2-7; D may be TRBD1 (6 bases). Trimming cost V 0 bases and J 3 bases, with 15 bases left between them. This CDR3 has 16 residues. Looked up from germline, CDR1 is MNHEY and CDR2 is SVGAGI. The CDR3 region is CASSYSGLTGVYEQYF. The DNA of the CDR3 is TGTGCCAGCAGTTACTCGGGGTTGACAGGAGTCTACGAGCAGTACTTC.

V is TRBV4-3 and J is TRBJ1-4; D perhaps matches TRBD1 (5 bases). The length of the CDR3 is 13 residues. V lost 1 base and J 9 bases, leaving 9 bases between the germline ends. From germline, CDR1 is LGHNA and CDR2 YSLEER. The CDR3 sequence is CASSQARAQKLFF. DNA of the CDR3: TGCGCCAGCAGCCAAGCCAGGGCCCAAAAACTGTTTTTT.

The genes are TRBV18 and TRBJ2-4, with TRBD1 identical over 7 bases. Germline V lookup: CDR1 KGHSH, CDR2 LQKENI. This CDR3 comprises 16 residues. V was clipped by 0 bases and J by 0 bases; unmatched bases: 2. Here the CDR3 reads CASSPPYRGAKNIQYF. The CDR3 coding sequence is TGTGCCAGCTCACCACCGTACAGGGGAGCCAAAAACATTCAGTACTTC.

For this clone: The same CDR3 is also encoded by other DNA sequences in this sample. The rearrangement joins TRBV5-1 to TRBJ2-5, with D maybe TRBD2 (6 bases). Germline CDR1 reads SGHRS; CDR2 reads YFSETQ. With 2 bases removed from V and 0 bases from J, the gap between germline ends came to 11 bases. CDR3 length: 15 residues. CDR3 sequence: CASSLAGRNQETQYF. CDR3 sequence (DNA): TGCGCCAGCAGCTTAGCGGGCAGAAACCAAGAGACCCAGTACTTC.

The V call is TRBV4-3, the J call TRBJ2-3, with TRBD1 identical over 10 bases. Germline V CDR1 and CDR2: LGHNA, YSLEER. V dropped 4 bases and J dropped 0; count of bases not matched to a gene: 4. The CDR3 has 16 amino acids. The CDR3 is CASSLRQGASTDTQYF. Here the CDR3 DNA reads TGCGCCAGCAGCCTCAGACAGGGGGCAAGCACAGATACGCAGTATTTT.

This clone has a single count. The J gene is TRBJ2-1, the V gene TRBV27, with D uncertain. V lost 7 bases to trimming and J lost 2 bases, with 12 bases between them. CDR3 length: 14 amino acids. CDR1 and CDR2 (germline): MNHEY, SMNVEV (reference sequence). DNA of the CDR3: TGTGCCAGCACATCCCGACGGGCCTACAATGAGCAGTTCTTC. Protein: CASTSRRAYNEQFF.

This clone was counted only a few times. The chain combines TRBV5-4 with TRBJ2-1; D may be TRBD2 (6 bases). Trimming shortened V by 4 bases and J by 4 bases, and 15 bases separated the two germline ends. Germline V gene sequence: CDR1 SGHNT, CDR2 YYREEE (reference sequence). CDR3 size: 15 residues. CDR3 amino acids: CASSPASDRYNEQFF. CDR3 sequence (DNA): TGTGCCAGCAGCCCGGCTAGCGATCGGTACAATGAGCAGTTCTTC. The entire variable domain, with the rest obtained from reference TRBV5-4 and TRBJ2-1, is as follows: ETGVTQSPTHLIKTRGQQVTLRCSSQSGHNTVSWYQQALGQGPQFIFQYYREEENGRGNFPPRFSGLQFPNYSSELNVNALELDDSALYLCASSPASDRYNEQFFGPGTRLTVL.

The V gene is TRBV9, the J gene TRBJ1-2, with D possibly matching TRBD1 (6 bases). CDR1 is SGDLS, CDR2 YYNGEE, per germline. This CDR3 comprises 15 residues. Trimming took off 3 bases at V and 5 bases at J, with 17 bases between the two ends. CDR3 DNA: TGTGCCAGCAGCGCCCGATTGACAGGTTTATATGGCTACACCTTC. Encoded protein: CASSARLTGLYGYTF.